This T cell receptor (beta chain) was observed in a study of blood T cell repertoires in COVID-19. The overall study: T cells, B-cell-depleted T cells, or PBMCs provided the cDNA or gDNA that served as material.

The length of the CDR3 is 14 residues. V lost 4 bases to trimming and J lost 7 bases; unmatched junction nucleotides: 3. Germline V gene lookup returns CDR1 MNHEY and CDR2 SVGAGI. Across roughly 25 US areas, participants ranged in age from 18 to 89 years. Among Cohort 3 donors, those recovered had two negative PCRs, clearance, or symptom resolution. In the original analysis: Researchers report that nucleated cell counts were estimated from reference gene primer amplification. The method was immunoSEQ multiplex PCR; TCRdb's version includes in-frame clones alone and lacks a portion of them. Clone size and V and J calls were adopted from that table, with D and trimming inferred from the DNA. The sample records 150,000 to 200,000 clones, less than 90% being singletons.

The clonotype comes from a woman aged 50 to 60 who had recovered from COVID-19. Sequenced input: PBMCs or T cells enriched from blood (not recorded which). V is TRBV6-5 and J is TRBJ1-6, with TRBD1 matching 8 bases. CDR3 protein: CASSFTGGNSPLHF. The CDR3 nucleotides read TGTGCCAGCAGTTTTACAGGGGGGAATTCACCCCTCCACTTT.